This T cell receptor (beta chain) comes out of a study of cytomegalovirus exposure and HLA in healthy donors (dated by TCRdb to 2016 to 2017). Study-level background: According to an earlier analysis of 587 of the donors, about 179 million T cells yielded 117 million unique TCR beta sequences and around 300 Gb of sequence data. An early release that covered about 600 HLA-typed donors contained around 300 gigabases of sequencing data and tens of millions of unique TCR sequences. The genetic ancestry cluster associated with self-reported Caucasian donors included roughly 84% of the roughly 410 genotyped donors. The study aimed to test whether cataloging public T cell receptors could reveal signatures of past pathogen exposure. Using immunosequencing, the study profiled T cell repertoires from some 670 subjects and related those repertoires to cytomegalovirus serostatus. Besides the first cohort of 500 to 700 subjects, a separate validation cohort made up of some 110 different subjects was used. High-throughput TCR immunosequencing, statistical association of individual TCRs with disease status, and machine learning were combined to predict cytomegalovirus infection status. To study patterns of TCR occurrence, a later analysis re-analyzed previously published TCR beta repertoires from 500 to 850 donors and added high-resolution HLA genotyping. Rather than drawing on any new phenotypic data, the later analysis identified candidate immune exposures from TCR beta sequences and the way those sequences occurred across donors. An earlier analysis of 500 to 750 of the donors applied high-throughput TCR beta sequencing to assess whether each TCR beta V gene segment acted as functional or pseudogenic. Donor age, sex, ethnicity and CMV serostatus were collected together with the repertoire data. A later genetic analysis used genome-wide SNP genotypes for about 60% of the roughly 700 donors, treating that subset as a discovery cohort. Every repertoire in the discovery cohort had been generated on one and the same sequencing platform. Class I and class II HLA loci were covered by the typing at four-digit resolution. Typing coverage differed by locus: A, B, C, DRB1 and DQB1 were typed in roughly 620-630 donors, DQA1 in roughly 510, DPA1 in approximately 610, and DPB1 in around 490. Roughly 5 DR-DQ haplotypes were handled as single units for association and clustering because linkage in the cohort was strong. Among 350 to 400 genotyped donors of the cohort, an average of approximately 240,000 unique TCR beta nucleotide sequences were sequenced per donor, around 20% of them non-productive.

The cohort comprised 666 healthy bone marrow donors. All cohort members were sampled while nominally healthy, although unrecorded immune exposures were likely present. The donor tested CMV seropositive, placing the donor among the approximately 310 seropositive members of the cohort. A peripheral blood sample was collected from each donor, and TCR beta sequencing was performed on peripheral blood mononuclear cells. Genomic DNA was extracted from the blood cell samples with the Qiagen DNeasy Blood Extraction Kit. What the research found in general, with its limitations: At a false discovery rate of 0.05, a later analysis linked around 15,000 TCR beta sequences to specific HLA alleles. A later analysis found that HLA-associated TCR beta chains were more clonally expanded and had lower generation probabilities than equally common non-associated chains. A later genetic analysis reported fewer N-insertions in productive TCRs among donors in an Asian-associated ancestry cluster than the roughly 700-donor mean. HLA typing was unavailable for some donors at each locus, so association tests used only the typed subset. Because the 87-base-pair reads could not distinguish some IMGT-functional V segments, including TRBV6-2 and TRBV6-3, those segments were excluded. Most TCR sequences were seen in very few donors, while some public TCRs were found in many individuals. A later analysis found that TCR association rates varied across HLA loci, with DRB1 alleles showing the most associated TCRs and HLA-C alleles the fewest. Strong co-occurrence of HLA alleles, especially DR and DQ, made assigning TCR associations to individual alleles difficult. In vitro tests confirmed that three of the cytomegalovirus-associated TCR beta chains recognize cytomegalovirus antigens. The authors suggested that the approach could potentially be generalized to other disease states and immunological phenotypes. According to a later analysis, parvovirus B19, influenza, CMV and Epstein-Barr virus appeared linked to several top co-occurrence clusters. Linkage disequilibrium might explain the correlated functional status among segregating V segments, but an unknown experimental factor could not be excluded. V-gene and J-gene trimming of TCR beta chains was associated with a missense DCLRE1C variant in a later genetic analysis, and the association was replicated in an independent cohort. Only TCR beta chains were sequenced in this cohort, and the absence of alpha or paired-chain data limited detectable features. The earlier analysis of about 600 of the donors excluded some 16 rarely observed V segments, including chromosome 9 orphons, because counts were too low. A further reported finding was that TCR beta sequences accurately predicted the HLA-A and HLA-B alleles for most subjects in the first cohort. A group of highly shared sequence variants was considered likely to be a technical artifact of the sequencing pipeline. The only immune exposure information available for the cohort was CMV serostatus. A later analysis found that most CMV-associated TCR beta chains appeared HLA-restricted, with HLA associations seemingly driven largely by CMV exposure. In an earlier analysis of some 550 of the donors, most TCR beta V segments were observed in productive rearrangements about 90% or about 30% of the time, broadly matching IMGT annotations. In both the original and validation cohorts, the classifier was reported to diagnose cytomegalovirus status with high specificity and sensitivity. The study gave a list of under 200 TCR beta chains associated with cytomegalovirus. Sequencing depth was assumed to be roughly uniform across donors in the presence/absence analyses, though that assumption may not hold.

Worth noting for this clone: The antigen this receptor binds is unknown. The input lacks base qualities; no much larger clone sits a single base away.

Library generation was performed with the immunoSEQ multiplex PCR assay. For the multiplex PCR, a mixture combining 60 forward primers for TCR Vbeta segments and 13 reverse primers for TCR Jbeta segments was used. A multiplex PCR assay on genomic DNA amplified the CDR3 region of rearranged TCR beta genes. The Illumina HiSeq System was used to sequence the amplified TCR beta libraries as 87-base-pair reads. Per the original workflow: Across the 600 to 700 repertoires, a later analysis counted tens of millions of unique TCR beta chains, roughly 11 million of which were shared by at least two donors. To remove PCR and sequencing errors, raw reads were error-corrected and collapsed into unique sequences using a nearest-neighbor algorithm that merged closely related sequences. To assign V, D and J gene segments, CDR3 sequences were aligned to IMGT reference sequences. Each retained sequence needed at least a six-nucleotide match to both a V gene segment and a J gene segment. Rearrangements were classified as productive when the CDR3 lacked stop codons and remained in frame with V and J, and all other rearrangements were classified as non-productive. Following IMGT convention, CDR3 was defined as the stretch from the second conserved V-encoded cysteine up to the conserved J-encoded phenylalanine. The earlier analysis of about 590 of the donors excluded sequences that lacked an unambiguous match to a single V gene segment. In an earlier analysis of approximately 610 of the donors, V segments were called functional above 56.7% productive rearrangements and were called segregating when the between-donor standard deviation exceeded 5%. To diagnose cytomegalovirus status from the catalog of TCR beta chain sequences, a statistical classification framework was built. In a later analysis, TCR nucleotide sequences were compared against IMGT/GENE-DB human TR gene sequences so that V and J genes could be assigned. The TCRdist pipeline was used in a later analysis to assign CDR3 sequences and most-parsimonious VDJ recombination scenarios. In a later analysis, each TCR beta chain was defined by its CDR3 amino acid sequence together with its V-gene family, and reads without a unique V-gene family were excluded. In a later analysis, approximately 640 highly shared, low-generation-probability nucleotide sequences were removed to address suspected cross-contamination and a sequencing artifact. In a later analysis, a clonal expansion index for each public chain was calculated from normalized within-repertoire ranks of inferred template counts. In a later analysis, generation probabilities were computed using a VDJ recombination model fitted to out-of-frame rearrangements, and the results were checked against IGoR. A later analysis scored TCR-TCR, TCR-HLA and TCR-CMV co-occurrence with hypergeometric tests, applying a repertoire-size bias correction to TCR pairs. In a later analysis, false discovery rates were estimated by permuting HLA or CMV assignments 20 times. A later analysis grouped co-occurring TCRs with DBSCAN, adding TCRdist sequence similarity when clustering within HLA-allele-positive subsets. For co-occurrence clustering, repertoires with fewer than 30,000 or more than 120,000 public chains were excluded, along with a handful of repertoires with anomalous nucleotide sharing. Sourced from immuneACCESS, this table was stored by TCRdb with only in-frame sequences that have V and J called. A share of the clones is absent; for the studies checked, an unresolved V gene accounts for under half, and the remainder has no known explanation. V and J calls and clone size are those listed in that table; D and trimming were worked out from the DNA. The sample table lists tens of thousands of clones, 65% of them with a count of one. The ten largest clones add up to roughly 5.5% of the sample.

The V end gives up 6 bases and the J end 4 bases, leaving 7 bases in the junction not matched to a gene. The CDR3 runs 14 residues from the cysteine to the phenylalanine. The read is trimmed to its CDR3 DNA, 42 bases read in frame from base 1. CDR1 SGHAT and CDR2 FQNNGV are derived from the germline V gene. This receptor was taken from a boy between 10 and 17 years old in good health and CMV-seropositive. The rearranged chain carries TRBV11-2 and TRBJ1-1; a stretch of 8 junction bases matches TRBD1. Sequencing used PBMCs. The sequenced DNA is TGTGCCAGCAGGCTGGCAACAGGGGGCACTGAAGCTTTCTTT. Translated, it reads CASRLATGGTEAFF.